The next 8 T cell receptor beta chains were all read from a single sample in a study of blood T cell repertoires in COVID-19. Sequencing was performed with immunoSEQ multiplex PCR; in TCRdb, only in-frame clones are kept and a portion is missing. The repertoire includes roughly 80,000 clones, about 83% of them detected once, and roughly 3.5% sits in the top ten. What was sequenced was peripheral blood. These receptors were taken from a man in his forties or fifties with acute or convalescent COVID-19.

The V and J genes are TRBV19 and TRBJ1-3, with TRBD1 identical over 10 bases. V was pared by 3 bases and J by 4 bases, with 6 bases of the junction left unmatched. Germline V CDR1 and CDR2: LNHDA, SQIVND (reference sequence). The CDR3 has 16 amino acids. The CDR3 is CASSISGQGYGNTIYF. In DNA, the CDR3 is TGTGCCAGTAGTATTTCGGGACAGGGGTACGGAAACACCATATATTTT.

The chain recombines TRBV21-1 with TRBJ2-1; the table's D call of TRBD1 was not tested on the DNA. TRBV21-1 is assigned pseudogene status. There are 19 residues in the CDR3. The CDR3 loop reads CASSKERSWGLPERNEQFF. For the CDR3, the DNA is TGTGCCAGCAGCAAAGAGAGGTCGTGGGGCTTACCAGAGCGCAATGAGCAGTTCTTC.

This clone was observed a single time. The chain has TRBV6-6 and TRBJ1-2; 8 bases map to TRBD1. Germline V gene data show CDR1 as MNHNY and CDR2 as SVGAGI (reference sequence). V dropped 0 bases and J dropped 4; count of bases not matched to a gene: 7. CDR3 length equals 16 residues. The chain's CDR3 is CASSYSGQAVGYGYTF. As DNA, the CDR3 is TGTGCCAGCAGTTACTCGGGACAGGCGGTGGGCTATGGCTACACCTTC.

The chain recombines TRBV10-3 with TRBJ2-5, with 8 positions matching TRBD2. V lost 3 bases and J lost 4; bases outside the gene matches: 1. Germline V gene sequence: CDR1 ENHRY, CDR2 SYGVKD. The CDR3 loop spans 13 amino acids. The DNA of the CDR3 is TGTGCCATCAGTGAAGCGGGAGCAGAGACCCAGTACTTC. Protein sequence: CAISEAGAETQYF.

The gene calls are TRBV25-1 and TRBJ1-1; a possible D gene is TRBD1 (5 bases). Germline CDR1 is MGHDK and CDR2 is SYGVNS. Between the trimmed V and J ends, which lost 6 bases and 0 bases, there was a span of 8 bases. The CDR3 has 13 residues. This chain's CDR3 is CASSQDMNTEAFF. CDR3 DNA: TGTGCCAGCAGCCAGGACATGAACACTGAAGCTTTCTTT.

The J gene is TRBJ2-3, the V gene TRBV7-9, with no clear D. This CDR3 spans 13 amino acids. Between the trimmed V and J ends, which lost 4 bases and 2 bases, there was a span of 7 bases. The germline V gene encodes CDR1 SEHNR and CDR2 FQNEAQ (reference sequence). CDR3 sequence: CASSSLLTDTQYF. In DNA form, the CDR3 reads TGTGCCAGCAGCTCCCTCCTCACAGATACGCAGTATTTT.

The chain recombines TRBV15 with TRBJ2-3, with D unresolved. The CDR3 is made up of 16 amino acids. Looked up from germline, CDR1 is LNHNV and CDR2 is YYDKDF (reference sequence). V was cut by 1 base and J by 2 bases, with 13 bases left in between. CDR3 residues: CATSRGQVPNTDTQYF. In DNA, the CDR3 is TGTGCCACCAGCAGAGGGCAGGTCCCTAACACAGATACGCAGTATTTT.

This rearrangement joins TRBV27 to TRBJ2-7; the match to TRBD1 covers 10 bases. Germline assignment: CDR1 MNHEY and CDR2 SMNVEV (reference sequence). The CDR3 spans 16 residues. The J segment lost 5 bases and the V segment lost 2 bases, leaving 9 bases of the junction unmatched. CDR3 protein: CASSLGTDRGRNEQYF. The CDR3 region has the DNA TGTGCCAGCAGTTTAGGAACAGACAGGGGGCGCAACGAGCAGTACTTC.